This TCR beta chain appears in the sequencing data of a study of response to subunit inactivated influenza vaccine. Study-wide points: The authors suggested that every seasonal influenza vaccination recruits few new T cells.

Germline trimming cut 5 bases from V and 4 bases from J; bases unmatched to any gene: 15. The CDR3 extends over 19 amino acids. In germline, CDR1 is SGHAT, CDR2 FQDESV (reference sequence). MiXCR was run by TCRdb on the RT-PCR reads, yielding one entry per CDR3 protein. Of 650,000 or so distinct CDR3 sequences in the sample, 12% to 15% were seen once. The sample holds many counts of this clonotype. Its antigen is unknown. This chain links TRBV11-1 with TRBJ2-1, with TRBD2 matching 12 bases. This clonotype was sampled from a man between 50 and 59 years old who received an inactivated influenza vaccine. Here the sequenced sample was PBMCs from blood, taken approximately 15 days before vaccination. The CDR3 DNA is TGTGCCAGCAGCGAGACCGGGACTAGCGGGCAGTCCCTATACAATGAGCAGTTCTTC. Its protein is CASSETGTSGQSLYNEQFF.